The rows below give T cell receptor beta chains drawn from one sample of a study of blood T cell repertoires in COVID-19. Clones were read by immunoSEQ multiplex PCR, and TCRdb kept only the in-frame ones, dropping some. The sample gives a few hundred thousand clones, around 87% of which show up once; approximately 1.2% is in the top ten. The sample was PBMCs or T cells enriched from blood (not recorded which). The source is a man aged 25 to 40 who had recovered from COVID-19. Both conserved end residues are part of each CDR3. The D gene is left open where the match is weak. Clone size, where shown, is once, few, many, or a class for clones that have expanded.

J gene,D gene,V gene,clone size,CDR3 protein,CDR3 DNA
TRBJ2-7,-,TRBV5-1,-,CASSLSRQSYEQYF,TGCGCCAGCAGCTTGTCGCGGCAGAGCTACGAGCAGTACTTC
TRBJ2-7,TRBD2,TRBV11-2,-,CASTRSEGREYEQYF,TGTGCCAGCACCCGATCAGAGGGGAGGGAGTACGAGCAGTACTTC
TRBJ2-7,-,TRBV28,-,CASSYVGVREQYF,TGTGCCAGCAGTTACGTGGGAGTACGCGAGCAGTACTTC
TRBJ2-2,-,TRBV6-6,-,CASSLIYTGELFF,TGTGCCAGCAGCCTTATTTACACCGGGGAGCTGTTTTTT
TRBJ2-2,TRBD2,TRBV18,-,CASSLSLLAGLGNTGELFF,TGTGCCAGCTCACTGTCTCTACTAGCGGGACTGGGAAACACCGGGGAGCTGTTTTTT
TRBJ1-4,TRBD1,TRBV5-4,once,CASSPGQREKLFF,TGTGCCAGCAGCCCGGGACAGCGCGAAAAACTGTTTTTT
TRBJ1-6,TRBD1,TRBV7-9,-,CASSLHGQGVHF,TGTGCCAGCAGCCTCCACGGACAGGGTGTCCACTTT
TRBJ2-5,-,TRBV3-1/TRBV3-2,-,CASSQTGGLGETQYF,TGTGCCAGCAGCCAAACTGGAGGGCTGGGGGAGACCCAGTACTTC
TRBJ2-3,-,TRBV6-5,-,CASSYSVLGGADTQYF,TGTGCCAGCAGTTACTCAGTGTTAGGAGGGGCAGATACGCAGTATTTT
TRBJ1-2,TRBD1,TRBV28,-,CASTVGTGPSYGYTF,TGTGCCAGCACCGTGGGGACAGGGCCGTCCTATGGCTACACCTTC
TRBJ1-3,-,TRBV11-2,-,CASSLASGSGNTIYF,TGTGCCAGCAGCTTAGCCTCCGGCTCTGGAAACACCATATATTTT
TRBJ2-1,-,TRBV6-5,-,CASGETSYEQFF,TGTGCCAGCGGGGAGACTTCCTATGAGCAGTTCTTC
TRBJ1-2,-,TRBV7-2,-,CASSRGRGDYGYTF,TGTGCCAGCAGCCGGGGACGGGGGGACTATGGCTACACCTTC
TRBJ1-4,TRBD1,TRBV4-1,few,CASRNPGQTNEKLFF,TGCGCCAGCCGAAATCCGGGACAGACGAATGAAAAACTGTTTTTT
TRBJ1-5,-,TRBV19,-,CASSFGQPGDSPQHF,TGTGCCAGTAGTTTCGGACAGCCTGGGGATTCGCCCCAGCATTTT
TRBJ2-1,TRBD2,TRBV10-1,many,CASSGTSGNQFF,TGCGCCAGCAGTGGGACTAGCGGAAACCAGTTCTTC
TRBJ2-7,-,TRBV7-9,-,CASSLEAAANEQYF,TGTGCCAGCAGCTTAGAAGCGGCCGCGAACGAGCAGTACTTC
TRBJ2-1,-,TRBV20-1,-,CSASQTSPHEQFF,TGCAGTGCTAGTCAAACTAGCCCCCATGAGCAGTTCTTC
TRBJ1-1,-,TRBV18,-,CASSVHSLNGEAFF,TGTGCCAGCTCCGTTCATAGCCTAAACGGTGAAGCTTTCTTT
TRBJ2-7,TRBD2,TRBV9,-,CASSERTSLLEQYF,TGTGCCAGCAGCGAGAGGACTAGTCTGCTCGAGCAGTACTTC
TRBJ1-1,-,TRBV5-1,-,CASSEFDTEAFF,TGCGCCAGCAGCGAGTTTGACACTGAAGCTTTCTTT
TRBJ2-1,-,TRBV15,-,CATSRERASNEQFF,TGTGCCACCAGCAGAGAGAGGGCAAGTAATGAGCAGTTCTTC
TRBJ2-7,-,TRBV9,-,CASSVAGGVYEQYF,TGTGCCAGCAGCGTAGCCGGGGGAGTCTACGAGCAGTACTTC
TRBJ1-6,-,TRBV11-2,-,CASSPKRGGNSPLHF,TGTGCCAGCAGCCCCAAGAGGGGGGGGAATTCACCCCTCCACTTT
TRBJ1-2,-,TRBV28,-,CASSLGAKANYGYTF,TGTGCCAGCAGTTTAGGGGCCAAAGCTAACTATGGCTACACCTTC
TRBJ2-2,TRBD2,TRBV6-1,-,CASSERGGLAGSNTGELFF,TGTGCCAGCAGTGAAAGGGGGGGACTAGCGGGCTCGAACACCGGGGAGCTGTTTTTT
TRBJ1-4,-,TRBV28,-,CASSFGTFEKLFF,TGTGCCAGCAGTTTCGGGACATTTGAAAAACTGTTTTTT
TRBJ1-4,-,TRBV11-2,-,CASSLAGGEKLFF,TGTGCCAGCAGCTTAGCAGGAGGGGAAAAACTGTTTTTT
TRBJ1-5,-,TRBV28,-,CASSWGGFGNQPQHF,TGTGCCAGCAGTTGGGGGGGTTTTGGTAATCAGCCCCAGCATTTT
TRBJ2-5,TRBD2,TRBV4-1,-,CASSLSGTRRDGETQYF,TGCGCCAGCAGCCTATCCGGGACTAGGCGGGATGGAGAGACCCAGTACTTC
TRBJ2-7,TRBD2,TRBV5-6,-,CASSSMLAGFEQYF,TGTGCCAGCAGCTCGATGCTAGCGGGATTCGAGCAGTACTTC
TRBJ2-1,TRBD2,TRBV10-3,-,CAISGSPGTGTSGVDEQFF,TGTGCCATCAGTGGGAGTCCCGGGACAGGGACTAGCGGGGTTGATGAGCAGTTCTTC
TRBJ1-3,TRBD1,TRBV9,-,CASSTRQGRNTIYF,TGTGCCAGCAGCACTCGACAGGGGCGGAACACCATATATTTT
TRBJ2-5,TRBD1,TRBV18,-,CASSPSDRGPQETQYF,TGTGCCAGCTCACCGTCGGACAGGGGCCCTCAAGAGACCCAGTACTTC
TRBJ1-1,TRBD1,TRBV28,-,CASSLERPDRGPLLYTEAFF,TGTGCCAGCAGTTTGGAAAGACCGGACAGGGGGCCCCTTTTGTACACTGAAGCTTTCTTT
TRBJ2-2,-,TRBV6-4,-,CASSNYRDTGELFF,TGTGCCAGCAGCAACTACAGGGACACCGGGGAGCTGTTTTTT
TRBJ2-3,TRBD2,TRBV5-1,-,CASSGGLAGTDTQYF,TGCGCCAGCAGCGGCGGACTAGCGGGCACAGATACGCAGTATTTT
TRBJ1-2,-,TRBV3-1/TRBV3-2,-,CASSQGVADNYGYTF,TGTGCCAGCAGCCAAGGCGTTGCGGATAACTATGGCTACACCTTC
TRBJ2-1,TRBD2,TRBV7-9,-,CASSLRGSSYNEQFF,TGTGCCAGCAGCTTGCGCGGGAGCTCCTACAATGAGCAGTTCTTC
TRBJ2-1,TRBD1,TRBV2,-,CASRAPGTGYHNEQFF,TGTGCCAGCAGGGCGCCCGGGACAGGGTACCACAATGAGCAGTTCTTC